This T cell receptor (beta chain) was observed in a study of blood T cell repertoires in COVID-19. Study-wide background: The United States, Italy and Spain supplied acute and convalescent COVID-19 samples. PBMCs, B-cell-depleted T cells, or T cells were the source of the cDNA or gDNA that made up the material.

Trimming shortened V by 4 bases and J by 2 bases, and 30 bases separated the two germline ends. This CDR3 spans 20 amino acids. Per the original methods: Amplification with reference gene primers provided the estimates of nucleated cell counts. Clones were sequenced by immunoSEQ multiplex PCR, and TCRdb holds only the in-frame ones, with some missing. D and trimming come from the DNA, and the V and J calls and clone size come from that table. There are approximately 200,000 clones in the sample; about 84% occur only once, and about 8.3% lies in the top ten. The Seattle patients, enrolled during active infection, were followed longitudinally.

Sequencing used peripheral blood. The TCR comes from a woman of 80 years or more with COVID-19, enrolled during active disease. This chain uses TRBV5-3 with TRBJ2-5; the D gene is possibly TRBD2 (5 bases). TRBV5-3 is filed as an ORF, its function uncertain. The DNA for the CDR3 is TGTGCCAGAAGCGGGCTTAGGCCCCCCCCTCGGTGGCGGACTCAAGAGACCCAGTACTTC. Residues: CARSGLRPPPRWRTQETQYF.